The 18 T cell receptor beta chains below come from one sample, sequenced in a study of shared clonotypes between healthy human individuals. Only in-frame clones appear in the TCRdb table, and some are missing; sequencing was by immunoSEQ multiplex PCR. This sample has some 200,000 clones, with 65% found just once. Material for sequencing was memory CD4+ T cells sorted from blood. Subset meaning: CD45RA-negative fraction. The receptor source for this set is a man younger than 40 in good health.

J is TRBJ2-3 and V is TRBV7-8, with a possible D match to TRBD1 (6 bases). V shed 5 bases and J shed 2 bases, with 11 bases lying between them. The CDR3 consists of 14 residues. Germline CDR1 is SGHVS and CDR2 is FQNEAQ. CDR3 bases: TGTGCCAGCAGCCCGAACAGGGCCACAGATACGCAGTATTTT. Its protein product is CASSPNRATDTQYF.

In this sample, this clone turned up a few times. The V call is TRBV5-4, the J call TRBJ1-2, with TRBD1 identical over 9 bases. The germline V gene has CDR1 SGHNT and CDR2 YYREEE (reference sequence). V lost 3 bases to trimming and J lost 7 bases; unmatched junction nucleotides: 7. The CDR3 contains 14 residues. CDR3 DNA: TGTGCCAGCAGCTCCCGGACAGGGGTTGGTGGCTACACCTTC. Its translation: CASSSRTGVGGYTF.

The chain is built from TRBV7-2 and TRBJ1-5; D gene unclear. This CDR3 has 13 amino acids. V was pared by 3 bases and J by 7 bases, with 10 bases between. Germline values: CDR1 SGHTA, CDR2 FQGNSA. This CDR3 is CASSFVSGQPQHF. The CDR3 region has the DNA TGTGCCAGCAGCTTCGTTTCTGGCCAGCCCCAGCATTTT.

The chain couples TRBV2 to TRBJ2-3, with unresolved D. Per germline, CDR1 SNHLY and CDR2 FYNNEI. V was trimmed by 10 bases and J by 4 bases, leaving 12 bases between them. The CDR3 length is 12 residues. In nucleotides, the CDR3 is TGTGCCACCCGCTTAGGCGCAGATACGCAGTATTTT. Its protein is CATRLGADTQYF.

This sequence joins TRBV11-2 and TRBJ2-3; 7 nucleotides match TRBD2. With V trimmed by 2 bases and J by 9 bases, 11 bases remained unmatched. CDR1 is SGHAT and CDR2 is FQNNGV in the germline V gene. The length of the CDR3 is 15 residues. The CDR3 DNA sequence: TGTGCCAGCAGCTTACAACGACTAGCAGAGGGGACGCAGTATTTT. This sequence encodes CASSLQRLAEGTQYF.

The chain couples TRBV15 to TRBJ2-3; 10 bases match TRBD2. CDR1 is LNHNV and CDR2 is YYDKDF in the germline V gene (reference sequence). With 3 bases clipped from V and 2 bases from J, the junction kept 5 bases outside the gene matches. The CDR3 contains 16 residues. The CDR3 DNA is TGTGCCACCAGCAGGCAACTAGCGGGACACACAGATACGCAGTATTTT. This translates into CATSRQLAGHTDTQYF.

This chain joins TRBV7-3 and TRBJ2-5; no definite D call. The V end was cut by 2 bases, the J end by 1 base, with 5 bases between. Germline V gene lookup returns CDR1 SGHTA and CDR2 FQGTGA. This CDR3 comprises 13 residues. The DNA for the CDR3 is TGTGCCAGCAGCTTAGTGGCCCAAGAGACCCAGTACTTC. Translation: CASSLVAQETQYF.

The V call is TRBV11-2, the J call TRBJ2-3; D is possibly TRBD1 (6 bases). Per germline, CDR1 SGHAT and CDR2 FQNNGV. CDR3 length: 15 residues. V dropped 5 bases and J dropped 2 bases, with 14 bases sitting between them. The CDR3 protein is CASSRGTEFTDTQYF. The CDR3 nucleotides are TGTGCCAGCAGCAGGGGGACGGAATTCACAGATACGCAGTATTTT.

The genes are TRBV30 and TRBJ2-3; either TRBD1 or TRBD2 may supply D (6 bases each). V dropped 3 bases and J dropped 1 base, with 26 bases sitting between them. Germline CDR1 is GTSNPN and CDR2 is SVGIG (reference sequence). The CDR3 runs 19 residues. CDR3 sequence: CAWRGGQRGRDWGTDTQYF. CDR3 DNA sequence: TGTGCCTGGAGGGGGGGACAACGCGGACGGGACTGGGGCACAGATACGCAGTATTTT.

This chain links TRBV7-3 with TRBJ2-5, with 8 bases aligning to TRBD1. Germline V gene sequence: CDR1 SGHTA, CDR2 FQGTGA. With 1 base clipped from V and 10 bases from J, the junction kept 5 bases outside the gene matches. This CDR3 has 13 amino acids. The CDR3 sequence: CASSLITGGHQYF. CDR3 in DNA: TGTGCCAGCAGCTTAATAACAGGGGGGCACCAGTACTTC.

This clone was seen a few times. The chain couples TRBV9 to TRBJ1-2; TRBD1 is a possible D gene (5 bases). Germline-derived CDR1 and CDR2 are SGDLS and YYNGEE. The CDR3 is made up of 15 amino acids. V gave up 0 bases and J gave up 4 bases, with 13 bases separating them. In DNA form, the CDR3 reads TGTGCCAGCAGCGTAGCTGACAGCGGGAGCTATGGCTACACCTTC. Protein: CASSVADSGSYGYTF.

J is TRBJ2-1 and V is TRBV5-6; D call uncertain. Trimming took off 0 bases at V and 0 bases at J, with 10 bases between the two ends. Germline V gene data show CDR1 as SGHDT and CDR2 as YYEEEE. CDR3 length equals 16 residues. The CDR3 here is CASSLGLSSSYNEQFF. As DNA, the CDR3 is TGTGCCAGCAGCTTGGGACTTTCTAGCTCCTACAATGAGCAGTTCTTC.

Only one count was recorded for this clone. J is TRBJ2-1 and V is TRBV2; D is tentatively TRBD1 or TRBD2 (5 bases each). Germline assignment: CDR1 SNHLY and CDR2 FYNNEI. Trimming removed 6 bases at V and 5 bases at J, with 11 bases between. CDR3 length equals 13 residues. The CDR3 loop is CASRPGPNNEQFF. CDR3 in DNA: TGTGCCAGCAGACCGGGACCAAACAATGAGCAGTTCTTC.

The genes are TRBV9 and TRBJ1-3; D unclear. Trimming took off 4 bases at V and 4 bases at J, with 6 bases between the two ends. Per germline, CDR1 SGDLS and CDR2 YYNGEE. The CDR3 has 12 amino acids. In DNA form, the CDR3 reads TGTGCCAGCAGCCTGGGGGGAAACACCATATATTTT. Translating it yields CASSLGGNTIYF.

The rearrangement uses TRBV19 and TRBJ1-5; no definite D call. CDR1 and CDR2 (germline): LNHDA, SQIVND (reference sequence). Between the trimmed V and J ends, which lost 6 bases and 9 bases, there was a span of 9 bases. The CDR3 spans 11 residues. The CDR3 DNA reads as TGTGCCAGTAGCGATCGATGGCCCCAGCATTTT. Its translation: CASSDRWPQHF.

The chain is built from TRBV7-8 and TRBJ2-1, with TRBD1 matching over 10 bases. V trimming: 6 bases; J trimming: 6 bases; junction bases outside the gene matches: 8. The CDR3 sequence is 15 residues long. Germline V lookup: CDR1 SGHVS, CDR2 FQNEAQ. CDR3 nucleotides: TGTGCCAGCAGTCCAGGACAGGGGGGGCGCAATGAGCAGTTCTTC. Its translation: CASSPGQGGRNEQFF.

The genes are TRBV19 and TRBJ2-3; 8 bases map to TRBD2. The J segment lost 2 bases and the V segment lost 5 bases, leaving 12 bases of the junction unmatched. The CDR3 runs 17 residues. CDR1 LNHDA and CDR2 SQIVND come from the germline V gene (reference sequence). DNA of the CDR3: TGTGCCAGTAGTCCTTGGGCCACTAGCGGAAACACAGATACGCAGTATTTT. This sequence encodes CASSPWATSGNTDTQYF.

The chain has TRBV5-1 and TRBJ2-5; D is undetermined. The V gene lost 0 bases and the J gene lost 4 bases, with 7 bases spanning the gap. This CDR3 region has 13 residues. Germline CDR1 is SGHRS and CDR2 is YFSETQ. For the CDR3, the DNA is TGCGCCAGCAGCTTGGGGGGTCGAGAGACCCAGTACTTC. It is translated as CASSLGGRETQYF.